The subject of this entry is one T cell receptor beta chain. Germline V gives CDR1 GTSNPN, CDR2 SVGIG (reference sequence). Trimming shortened V by 3 bases and J by 4 bases, and 13 bases separated the two germline ends. The CDR3 is 14 residues long. These data are taken from a study of beta chain features in type 1 diabetes. The entirety of the isolated RNA underwent reverse transcription, so expressed TCRB transcripts were sequenced. Here immunoSEQ multiplex PCR was the method, and the copy in TCRdb shows in-frame clones only, minus some. The repertoire consists of around 500,000 clones, with about 29% occurring once and the leading ten covering around 0.065%.

The clonotype was recovered from a man younger than 35 in good health. Sequenced material: naive CD4+ T cells from blood. This chain connects TRBV30 to TRBJ2-1; D may match TRBD1 or TRBD2 (7 bases each). The chain's CDR3 is CAWRPGGAYNEQFF. CDR3 nucleotides: TGTGCCTGGAGGCCAGGGGGGGCTTACAATGAGCAGTTCTTC.